The 21 T cell receptor beta chains in this list originate from one sample, sequenced in a study of STAT5B mutations in CD4+ large granular lymphocyte leukemia. Method: immunoSEQ multiplex PCR; TCRdb's copy keeps in-frame clones and lacks some. Altogether about 26,000 clones are present, over 70% being singletons, with the ten largest covering 1% to 1.4%. The specimen sequenced was CD4+ T cells from blood buffy coats. The receptors originated from a human donor in good health.

The V and J genes are TRBV30 and TRBJ1-2; maybe TRBD1 (6 bases). Germline-derived CDR1 and CDR2 are GTSNPN and SVGIG (reference sequence). The V and J ends lost 0 bases and 7 bases respectively, with 15 bases between them. The CDR3 is 14 residues long. In nucleotides, the CDR3 is TGTGCCTGGAGTGTACCGGGGACACCGAGTGGCTACACCTTC. It translates to CAWSVPGTPSGYTF.

This clone was seen a few times. CDR3 sequence (DNA): TGTGCCAGCACCCATGAAGGGGGCGTGGAGCCCCAGCATTTT. Encoded protein: CASTHEGGVEPQHF. The V gene is TRBV6-1, the J gene TRBJ1-5, with TRBD1 identical over 7 bases. Germline V gene lookup returns CDR1 MNHNS and CDR2 SASEGT. J gave up 8 bases and V 7 bases, and 11 bases lay outside the gene matches. The CDR3 extends over 14 amino acids.

The chain employs TRBV5-1 and TRBJ1-2, with a weak D call TRBD1 (5 bases). Germline CDR1 is SGHRS and CDR2 is YFSETQ. This CDR3 contains 15 residues. Trimming shortened V by 0 bases and J by 7 bases, and 16 bases separated the two germline ends. Written as DNA, the CDR3 is TGCGCCAGCAGCTTGGCCGGTTCAGGGTCAGGTGGCTACACCTTC. It encodes CASSLAGSGSGGYTF.

The chain links TRBV7-3 to TRBJ1-1; no clear D gene. The ends were cut back, 5 bases at V and 4 bases at J, with 20 bases in the middle. Germline CDR1 reads SGHTA; CDR2 reads FQGTGA. The CDR3 totals 16 residues. In DNA form, the CDR3 reads TGTGCCAGCAGCCCCACGACAATTGGGGTGGGCACTGAAGCTTTCTTT. Residues: CASSPTTIGVGTEAFF.

This chain uses TRBV7-8 with TRBJ1-2; TRBD1 might be the D (5 bases). V was trimmed by 5 bases and J by 2 bases, leaving 12 bases between them. This CDR3 region has 14 residues. Per germline, CDR1 SGHVS and CDR2 FQNEAQ. CDR3 amino acids: CASSPQGVNYGYTF. As DNA, the CDR3 is TGTGCCAGCAGCCCGCAGGGTGTCAACTATGGCTACACCTTC.

This clone was counted only a few times. The chain combines TRBV5-4 with TRBJ1-1; weak D call: TRBD1 (5 bases). There are 14 residues in the CDR3. Germline V gene sequence: CDR1 SGHNT, CDR2 YYREEE (reference sequence). The germline V and J ends were trimmed by 2 bases and 3 bases, with 11 bases remaining between them. The CDR3 DNA is TGTGCCAGCAGCTTTTTGGCCAGGGACACTGAAGCTTTCTTT. It specifies CASSFLARDTEAFF.

The chain carries TRBV5-4 and TRBJ1-2, with D hard to call. Germline CDR1 and CDR2: SGHNT and YYREEE (reference sequence). V lost 1 base and J 4 bases, leaving 8 bases between the germline ends. This CDR3 has 13 residues. The chain's CDR3 is CASSLYSSYGYTF. The CDR3 DNA follows: TGTGCCAGCAGCTTGTACAGCTCCTATGGCTACACCTTC.

The gene calls are TRBV5-1 and TRBJ1-1, with 7 bases that match TRBD1. Germline CDR1 SGHRS, CDR2 YFSETQ. There are 15 residues in the CDR3. The V segment lost 0 bases and the J segment 0 bases; nucleotides outside the gene matches: 2. CDR3 in amino acids: CASSLVGTVNTEAFF. The CDR3 DNA follows: TGCGCCAGCAGCTTGGTGGGGACAGTGAACACTGAAGCTTTCTTT. The full variable domain, in which reference TRBV5-1 and TRBJ1-1 provide the parts outside the CDR3, is KAGVTQTPRYLIKTRGQQVTLSCSPISGHRSVSWYQQTPGQGLQFLFEYFSETQRNKGNFPGRFSGRQFSNSRSEMNVSTLELGDSALYLCASSLVGTVNTEAFFGQGTRLTVV.

In the case of this clone: In the same sample, other DNA sequences code for this CDR3. The V call is TRBV28, the J call TRBJ2-5; D not resolved. Trimming took off 6 bases at V and 5 bases at J, with 16 bases between the two ends. In germline, CDR1 is MDHEN, CDR2 SYDVKM. The CDR3 runs to 14 residues. CDR3 loop: CASSPGGVRETQYF. The CDR3 DNA is TGTGCCAGCAGCCCCGGTGGCGTACGGGAGACCCAGTACTTC. Complete variable domain (other parts from reference TRBV28 and TRBJ2-5): DVKVTQSSRYLVKRTGEKVFLECVQDMDHENMFWYRQDPGLGLRLIYFSYDVKMKEKGDIPEGYSVSREKKERFSLILESASTNQTSMYLCASSPGGVRETQYFGPGTRLLVL.

The rearrangement joins TRBV30 to TRBJ1-1, with 8 nucleotides matching TRBD1. Losses at the gene ends were 0 bases for V and 5 bases for J; bases not matched to a gene: 14. The germline CDR1 and CDR2 sequences are GTSNPN and SVGIG (reference sequence). CDR3 length equals 17 residues. CDR3 coding DNA: TGTGCCTGGAGTGTACTACGGGAGGGCAGGGGGCCAACTGAAGCTTTCTTT. Protein sequence: CAWSVLREGRGPTEAFF.

This chain uses TRBV7-9 with TRBJ2-2; D uncertain. The CDR3 runs 16 residues. V was trimmed by 0 bases and J by 4 bases, leaving 12 bases between them. The germline V gene has CDR1 SEHNR and CDR2 FQNEAQ (reference sequence). CDR3 coding DNA: TGTGCCAGCAGCTTAGCGGGCCCGGCGACCACCGGGGAGCTGTTTTTT. This translates into CASSLAGPATTGELFF.

The chain is built from TRBV6-6 and TRBJ1-2; 9 bases agree with TRBD1. Germline V gives CDR1 MNHNY, CDR2 SVGAGI (reference sequence). After removal of 6 bases from V and 8 bases from J, the junction contained 4 bases not matched to a gene. This CDR3 has 12 amino acids. CDR3 sequence: CASRGQGEGYTF. DNA of the CDR3: TGTGCCAGCAGGGGACAGGGCGAAGGCTACACCTTC.

The chain has TRBV18 and TRBJ1-1; 7 positions agree with TRBD1. The CDR3 contains 14 residues. With V trimmed by 2 bases and J by 0 bases, 0 bases remained unmatched. Germline loops: CDR1 KGHSH, CDR2 LQKENI. The chain's CDR3 is CASSPGQVNTEAFF. For the CDR3, the DNA is TGTGCCAGCTCACCAGGACAGGTGAACACTGAAGCTTTCTTT.

This clone was seen only a few times. V is TRBV19 and J is TRBJ1-2, with TRBD1 matching over 7 bases. Germline V gene lookup returns CDR1 LNHDA and CDR2 SQIVND (reference sequence). The CDR3 extends over 13 amino acids. Germline trimming cut 6 bases from V and 6 bases from J; bases unmatched to any gene: 7. Here the CDR3 DNA reads TGTGCCAGTAGGCGACAGGGATCGGATGGCTACACCTTC. Protein product: CASRRQGSDGYTF.

The genes are TRBV5-6 and TRBJ2-7; 7 nucleotides agree with TRBD1. The V gene's germline CDR1 is SGHDT and CDR2 YYEEEE. V trimming: 4 bases; J trimming: 2 bases; junction bases outside the gene matches: 3. The CDR3 length is 13 residues. In nucleotides, the CDR3 is TGTGCCAGCAGCCGGGACAGAGCCTACGAGCAGTACTTC. This gives the protein CASSRDRAYEQYF.

The rearrangement joins TRBV19 to TRBJ1-4; 8 positions match TRBD1. The CDR3 is made up of 15 amino acids. V gave up 4 bases and J gave up 7 bases; unmatched junction bases: 8. Germline CDR1 and CDR2: LNHDA and SQIVND (reference sequence). CDR3 loop: CASSSPNRGSEKLFF. In DNA form, the CDR3 reads TGTGCCAGTAGTAGCCCGAACAGGGGGAGTGAAAAACTGTTTTTT.

The chain recombines TRBV4-2 with TRBJ2-5; maybe TRBD2 (6 bases). With the DNA end fitting TRBJ2-7 better, the J assignment may be wrong. The CDR3 runs 14 residues. Germline CDR1 and CDR2: LGHNA and YNFKEQ. CDR3 region: CASSQAAGSYEQYF. Written as DNA, the CDR3 is TGTGCCAGCAGCCAAGCGGCGGGGTCCTACGAGCAGTACTTC.

This clone was detected only a few times. V is TRBV10-1 and J is TRBJ1-6; 8 nucleotides agree with TRBD1. Germline-derived CDR1 and CDR2 are WNHNN and SYGVQD (reference sequence). J lost 11 bases, V lost 5 bases, and 8 bases had no gene match. CDR3 length: 14 residues. CDR3 sequence (DNA): TGCGCCAGCAGTTTCCAGGGGGCGCACGCACCCCTCCACTTT. Translation: CASSFQGAHAPLHF.

The rearrangement joins TRBV6-1 to TRBJ2-7, with 9 nucleotides matching TRBD1. This CDR3 is built from 19 residues. With V trimmed by 4 bases and J by 3 bases, 19 bases remained unmatched. Germline CDR1 reads MNHNS; CDR2 reads SASEGT. The CDR3 DNA follows: TGTGCCAGCAGTGGACAGGGGGACCCCTCCGGGATGACTGGCTACGAGCAGTACGTC. Amino acids: CASSGQGDPSGMTGYEQYV.

The chain carries TRBV6-1 and TRBJ1-4, with 7 bases that match TRBD1. CDR1 is MNHNS, CDR2 SASEGT, per germline. The trim removed 3 bases at V and 8 bases at J, leaving 6 bases unmatched. There are 14 residues in the CDR3. CDR3 amino acids: CASSDTGVGEKLFF. The CDR3, as DNA: TGTGCCAGCAGTGACACAGGGGTCGGGGAAAAACTGTTTTTT.

This clone was counted once. This chain connects TRBV7-6 to TRBJ2-7, with TRBD2 as a possible D gene (6 bases). The germline V gene has CDR1 SGHVS and CDR2 FNYEAQ. V lost 5 bases and J lost 7, with 15 bases in between. This CDR3 contains 13 residues. The chain's CDR3 is CASSPWDREEQYF. In DNA, the CDR3 is TGTGCCAGCAGCCCGTGGGACCGGGAGGAGCAGTACTTC.